This record looks at one TCR beta chain sequence and its context. Its antigen is not known. The CDR3 is made up of 16 amino acids. V was shortened by 2 bases and J by 3 bases, with 14 bases between the two germline ends. CDR1 MDHEN and CDR2 SYDVKM come from the germline V gene. Measured with immunoSEQ multiplex PCR; TCRdb has only the in-frame clones, and not every one. The table shows 98,000 or so clones, with roughly 90% occurring only once. The entry originates in a study of Tregs in tolerant kidney transplant recipients. Across the study: Mixed chimerism was transient after nonmyeloablative marrow transplants from related graft donors. Study-level points and caveats: This study did not directly address biological reproducibility. Nucleotide sequences could not be compared across some patients' samples due to primer changes.

Thawed PBMCs were FACS-sorted into unstimulated CD4+CD25+CD127- regulatory T cells, CD4+CD25- non-regulatory cells, CD4 and CD8 cells. The chain recombines TRBV28 with TRBJ1-3; D perhaps matches TRBD1 (6 bases). The sample was CD4+ T cells from blood, taken before the transplant. The source is a human donor who received a combined kidney and bone marrow transplant. CDR3: CASSLTRTADGNTIYF. CDR3 nucleotides: TGTGCCAGCAGTTTAACCCGGACAGCCGATGGAAACACCATATATTTT. Full variable domain (missing parts from reference TRBV28 and TRBJ1-3): DVKVTQSSRYLVKRTGEKVFLECVQDMDHENMFWYRQDPGLGLRLIYFSYDVKMKEKGDIPEGYSVSREKKERFSLILESASTNQTSMYLCASSLTRTADGNTIYFGEGSWLTVV.